This T cell receptor beta chain comes out of a study of blood T cell repertoires in COVID-19. The germline gives CDR1 LGHNT, CDR2 FRNRAP. The CDR3 runs 16 residues. V lost 5 bases and J lost 5, with 20 bases in between. The study recruited people aged about 18 to 95 years across roughly 25 US areas. Clinical histories supplied by participants themselves formed the basis of cohort assignment. All recovered Cohort 3 donors got two negative PCRs, got clearance, or saw symptom resolution. The protocol was immunoSEQ multiplex PCR, while the TCRdb copy is restricted to in-frame clones and leaves out a portion. Of under 200,000 clones detected, roughly 84% appear once; the ten largest clones hold 15% to 20%.

This receptor was taken from a man in his sixties who had recovered from COVID-19. Sequenced sample: PBMCs or T cells enriched from blood (not recorded which). This chain links TRBV12-5 with TRBJ2-3; D is possibly TRBD1 (6 bases). The DNA of the CDR3 is TGTGCTAGTGGTCCAGAGGCGACAGGTTGGGTAGATACGCAGTATTTT. Amino acids: CASGPEATGWVDTQYF.